This TCR beta chain was captured in a study of beta chain features in type 1 diabetes. In germline, CDR1 is MDHEN, CDR2 SYDVKM. The CDR3 contains 15 residues. The V end was cut by 6 bases, the J end by 0 bases, with 13 bases between. Investigators reverse transcribed all isolated RNA, so they sequenced expressed TCRB transcripts. Sequencing was performed with immunoSEQ multiplex PCR; in TCRdb, only in-frame clones are kept and a portion is missing. Among hundreds of thousands of clones listed, more than 13% were seen once. The table lists this clone with a few counts. Its antigen is currently unknown. CD4+ naive, central memory, regulatory and stem cell-like memory subsets were isolated by sorting on CD45RO/CCR7/CD25/CD127/CD95/CD27. Study findings and constraints: In every one of the four CD4+ subsets, TCRB CDR3s were moderately but significantly shorter in Type 1 diabetes patients.

Input material: naive CD4+ T cells from blood. This rearrangement joins TRBV28 to TRBJ2-3; tentatively, D is TRBD2 (5 bases). The sequence was collected from a man aged 30-40 years with type 1 diabetes. The CDR3 sequence: CASSLGRTSTDTQYF. The CDR3 DNA reads as TGTGCCAGCAGCTTAGGGAGAACTAGCACAGATACGCAGTATTTT.